One T cell receptor (beta chain) is described in this entry. The antigen is not known. Sequencing relied on a cDNA template that was reverse transcribed from extracted RNA. Repertoires were generated with immunoSEQ multiplex PCR, while TCRdb's copy carries only in-frame clones and drops some. The table records hundreds of thousands of clones, over 60% of them present only once. This sample is drawn from a study of CD8+ T cells in alopecia areata. Background on the study: Oral tofacitinib, 5 to 10 mg twice daily, was given in an open-label trial.

Study findings and constraints: Within the top 100, expanded CD8+ clones significantly decreased with tofacitinib, as did scalp clonality. A great number of expanded lesional clones endured in scalp and blood during tofacitinib. Affected scalp, especially in alopecia totalis/universalis, had a higher clonality than normal scalp did.

Treatment noted: oral pan-JAK inhibitor, 5-10 mg twice daily. This CDR3 is built from 16 residues. V was clipped by 0 bases and J by 5 bases, with 16 bases between them. The germline V gene has CDR1 SGHTA and CDR2 FQGNSA. The V call is TRBV7-2, the J call TRBJ2-5, with D possibly matching TRBD2 (7 bases). Here the sequenced sample was CD4+ T cells sorted from blood, taken between weeks 44 and 45, from a patient treated with tofacitinib. The TCR was taken from a human donor with alopecia areata. For the CDR3, the DNA is TGTGCCAGCAGCTTAGCGCTTTGGGGGGGCGAGGAGACCCAGTACTTC. Translating gives CASSLALWGGEETQYF.